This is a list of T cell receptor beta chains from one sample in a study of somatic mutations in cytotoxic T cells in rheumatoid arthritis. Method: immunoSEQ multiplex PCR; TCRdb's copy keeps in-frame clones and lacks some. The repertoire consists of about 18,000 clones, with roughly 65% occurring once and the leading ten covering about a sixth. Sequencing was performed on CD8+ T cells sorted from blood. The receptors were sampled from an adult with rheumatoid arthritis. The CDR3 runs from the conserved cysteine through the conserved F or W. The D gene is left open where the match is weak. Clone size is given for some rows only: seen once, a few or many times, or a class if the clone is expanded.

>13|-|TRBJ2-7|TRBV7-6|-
CASSLNPTGEQYF
TGTGCCAGCAGCTTAAACCCGACGGGCGAGCAGTACTTC
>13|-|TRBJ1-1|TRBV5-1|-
CASSLANEPEAFF
TGCGCCAGCAGCTTGGCCAACGAGCCTGAAGCTTTCTTT
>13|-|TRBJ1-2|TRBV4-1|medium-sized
CASSHGTAYGYTF
TGCGCCAGCAGCCACGGGACTGCCTATGGCTACACCTTC
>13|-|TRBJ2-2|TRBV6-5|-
CASSYKVIGELFF
TGTGCCAGCAGTTACAAGGTGATCGGGGAGCTGTTTTTT
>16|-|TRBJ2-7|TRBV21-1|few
CASSPLGQNKSDEQYF
TGTGCCAGCAGCCCCCTGGGGCAAAACAAATCCGACGAGCAGTACTTC
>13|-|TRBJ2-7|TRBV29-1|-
CSVDRLSSYEQYF
TGCAGCGTTGATAGACTGTCCTCCTACGAGCAGTACTTC
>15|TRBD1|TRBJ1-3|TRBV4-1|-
CASSQDEGASNTIYF
TGCGCCAGCAGCCAAGATGAGGGGGCGTCGAACACCATATATTTT
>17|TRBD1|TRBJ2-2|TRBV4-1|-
CASSQDKGRGHTGELFF
TGCGCCAGCAGCCAAGATAAGGGCAGGGGGCATACCGGGGAGCTGTTTTTT
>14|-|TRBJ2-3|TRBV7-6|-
CASSFRLGADTQYF
TGTGCCAGCAGCTTCCGATTAGGCGCAGATACGCAGTATTTT
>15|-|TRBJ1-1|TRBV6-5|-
CASSYSLGVNTEAFF
TGTGCCAGCAGTTACTCCCTCGGAGTGAACACTGAAGCTTTCTTT
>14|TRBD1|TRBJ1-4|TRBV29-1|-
CSVDQGQGGEKLFF
TGCAGCGTCGACCAGGGACAGGGTGGCGAAAAACTGTTTTTT
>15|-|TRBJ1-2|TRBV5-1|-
CASSLSWEDNYGYTF
TGCGCCAGCAGCTTGTCGTGGGAGGATAACTATGGCTACACCTTC
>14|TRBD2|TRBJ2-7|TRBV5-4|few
CASRFSGGPYEQYF
TGTGCCAGCAGGTTTAGCGGGGGACCTTACGAGCAGTACTTC
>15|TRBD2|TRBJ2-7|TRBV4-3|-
CASSQDFRGAYEQYF
TGCGCCAGCAGCCAAGATTTCCGGGGGGCCTACGAGCAGTACTTC
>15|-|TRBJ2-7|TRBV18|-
CASSPGRDLSYEQYF
TGTGCCAGCTCACCGGGCAGGGACCTCTCCTACGAGCAGTACTTC
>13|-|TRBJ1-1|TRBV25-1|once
CASTLGVNTEAFF
TGTGCCAGCACCCTGGGAGTGAACACTGAAGCTTTCTTT
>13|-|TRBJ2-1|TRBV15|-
CATSDRQYNEQFF
TGTGCCACCAGCGACCGGCAGTACAATGAGCAGTTCTTC
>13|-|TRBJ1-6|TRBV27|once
CASSFQAGTPLHF
TGTGCCAGCAGTTTCCAGGCCGGCACACCCCTCCACTTT
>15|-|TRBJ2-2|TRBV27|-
CASSPDMEGTGELFF
TGTGCCAGCAGTCCGGATATGGAGGGCACCGGGGAGCTGTTTTTT
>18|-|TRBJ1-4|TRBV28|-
CASSLSMRADETNEKLFF
TGTGCCAGCAGTTTATCTATGAGGGCAGATGAAACTAATGAAAAACTGTTTTTT